These 14 T cell receptor beta chains were all obtained from the same sample, sequenced in a study of regulatory T cells in long-lasting Graves disease. The TCR beta library used iRepertoire HTBI primers with Arm-PCR amplification of CDR3. TCRdb reprocessed the multiplex PCR reads with MiXCR, giving one entry per CDR3 protein. Of about 430,000 distinct CDR3 sequences listed, around a fifth are singletons. Sample time point: persistent/refractory GD, antithyroid drugs over 5 years with positive TRAb. TCR sequences were obtained from RNA taken from PBMCs. The material was peripheral blood mononuclear cells (PBMCs), obtained when the disease was refractory, from a patient treated with antithyroid drugs. These receptor sequences come from a female donor with Graves disease.

The rearrangement links TRBV3-1 to TRBJ2-7; unclear D gene. Per the germline V gene, CDR1 is LGHDT and CDR2 is YNNKEL (reference sequence). The CDR3 sequence is 15 residues long. The V end was cut by 4 bases, the J end by 1 base, with 14 bases between. Here the CDR3 reads CASSPFLPGSYEQYF. The CDR3 coding sequence is TGTGCCAGCAGCCCCTTCCTTCCAGGATCCTACGAGCAGTACTTC.

In the case of this clonotype: Possible read error: a much larger clone is one base away. This chain connects TRBV5-4 to TRBJ1-6, with 9 bases that match TRBD1. The J segment lost 10 bases and the V segment lost 4 bases, leaving 6 bases of the junction unmatched. CDR3 size: 14 residues. The germline CDR1 and CDR2 sequences are SGHNT and YYREEE (reference sequence). The CDR3 region has the DNA TGTGCCAGCAGCCGGAGGGACAGGGCCTCACCCCTCCACTTT. It yields the protein CASSRRDRASPLHF. The variable domain in full, completed from reference TRBV5-4 and TRBJ1-6, reads ETGVTQSPTHLIKTRGQQVTLRCSSQSGHNTVSWYQQALGQGPQFIFQYYREEENGRGNFPPRFSGLQFPNYSSELNVNALELDDSALYLCASSRRDRASPLHFGNGTRLTVT.

This clonotype was counted at least ten times. V and J are TRBV28 and TRBJ2-1, with 11 bases aligning to TRBD2. The V segment lost 2 bases and the J segment 5 bases; nucleotides outside the gene matches: 5. Germline V CDR1 and CDR2: MDHEN, SYDVKM. This CDR3 comprises 16 residues. The CDR3 loop is CASSLGVAGGNNEQFF. DNA of the CDR3: TGTGCCAGCAGTTTAGGAGTAGCGGGAGGGAACAATGAGCAGTTCTTC.

To note about this clonotype: A read error may be the cause here, since a much bigger clone is one base away. The chain carries TRBV10-3 and TRBJ1-6; no reliable D call. Germline loops: CDR1 ENHRY, CDR2 SYGVKD. V gave up 0 bases and J gave up 8 bases, with 11 bases separating them. The length of the CDR3 is 15 residues. CDR3 protein: CAISESAENDSPLHF. The CDR3 DNA is TGTGCCATCAGTGAGTCCGCGGAGAATGATTCACCCCTCCACTTT.

The CDR3: CASTPEMNTGELFF. CDR3 sequence (DNA): TGTGCCAGCACCCCAGAGATGAACACCGGGGAGCTGTTTTTT. J is TRBJ2-2 and V is TRBV6-2 or TRBV6-3; D remains unclear. In germline, CDR1 is MNHEY, CDR2 SVGEGT. The CDR3 runs to 14 residues. With 7 bases removed from V and 1 base from J, the gap between germline ends came to 10 bases.

This clonotype was detected ten times or more. The chain links TRBV7-3 to TRBJ2-2, with a weak D call TRBD1 (5 bases). V lost 7 bases to trimming and J lost 6 bases, with 12 bases between them. Germline V gene data show CDR1 as SGHTA and CDR2 as FQGTGA. The CDR3 covers 13 residues. In DNA, the CDR3 is TGTGCCAGCACCATCCAGGGTTCCGGGGAGCTGTTTTTT. This translates into CASTIQGSGELFF.

This clonotype has more than one count but fewer than ten. The rearrangement uses TRBV5-1 and TRBJ2-3; D might be TRBD2 (5 bases). There are 17 residues in the CDR3. V was trimmed by 1 base and J by 2 bases, leaving 17 bases between them. Germline CDR1 SGHRS, CDR2 YFSETQ. The chain's CDR3 is CASSLSPGLGDTDTQYF. CDR3 nucleotide sequence: TGCGCCAGCAGCTTGAGCCCAGGTCTCGGGGACACAGATACGCAGTATTTT.

V gene TRBV7-9 combines with J gene TRBJ2-7, with D unclear. Trimming removed 3 bases from V and 1 base from J, with 10 bases in between. Germline loops: CDR1 SEHNR, CDR2 FQNEAQ (reference sequence). This CDR3 is built from 14 residues. The CDR3 bases are TGTGCCAGCAGCTTGGAACCTAGTTCCTACGAGCAGTACTTC. This sequence encodes CASSLEPSSYEQYF.

This clonotype was recorded many times. The genes are TRBV20-1 and TRBJ2-7; 13 nucleotides agree with TRBD2. The CDR3 loop spans 17 amino acids. Germline loops: CDR1 DFQATT, CDR2 SNEGSKA (reference sequence). The ends lost 5 bases at V and 2 bases at J; junction bases unmatched: 12. CDR3 sequence: CSASQVTGTSGAYEQYF. As DNA, the CDR3 is TGCAGTGCTTCCCAAGTCACCGGGACTAGCGGGGCCTACGAGCAGTACTTC.

At least ten counts were recorded for this clonotype. The V call is TRBV29-1, the J call TRBJ2-5; D unclear. CDR3 length: 15 amino acids. CDR1 SQVTM and CDR2 ANQGSEA come from the germline V gene. Trimming pared 2 bases from V and 5 bases from J, leaving 18 bases between. CDR3 nucleotides: TGCAGCGTTGAACTACCCCTGCCGGCGAAGGAGACCCAGTACTTC. Protein: CSVELPLPAKETQYF.

At least ten counts were recorded for this clonotype. Sequence at one end of the junction differs from germline and may be a read error. The chain recombines TRBV6-1 with TRBJ2-2; tentatively, D is TRBD2 (5 bases). This CDR3 contains 13 residues. Germline V gene data show CDR1 as MNHNS and CDR2 as SASEGT. The CDR3 DNA sequence: TGTGCCAGCAGTCCACGCCTCACCGGGGATCTGTTTTTT. Translating it yields CASSPRLTGDLFF.

The CDR3 DNA reads as TGCGCCAGCAGCTTTTATTCTGGGACAGGAGGCACAGATACGCAGTATTTT. Translated: CASSFYSGTGGTDTQYF. The chain joins TRBV5-1 to TRBJ2-3; 8 positions agree with TRBD1. CDR3 size: 17 residues. The V gene's germline CDR1 is SGHRS and CDR2 YFSETQ. V was clipped by 2 bases and J by 1 base; unmatched bases: 9.

V and J are TRBV20-1 and TRBJ1-5; possible D gene TRBD1, 5 bases. CDR1 is DFQATT, CDR2 SNEGSKA, per germline (reference sequence). The CDR3 contains 14 residues. The V end was cut by 0 bases, the J end by 6 bases, with 12 bases between. The chain's CDR3 is CSARDPLGVQPQHF. CDR3 coding DNA: TGCAGTGCTAGAGATCCGCTGGGGGTTCAGCCCCAGCATTTT.

This clonotype has just a few counts. The chain has TRBV3-1 and TRBJ2-2, with D perhaps given as TRBD1 or TRBD2 (5 bases each). The V end was cut by 6 bases, the J end by 6 bases, with 11 bases between. CDR3 size: 13 residues. CDR1 LGHDT and CDR2 YNNKEL come from the germline V gene (reference sequence). CDR3 in DNA: TGTGCCAGCAGTATCCGGGACGCCGGGGAGCTGTTTTTT. It encodes CASSIRDAGELFF.